The clone carrying this TCR beta chain was picked up a small number of times. The antigen is unknown. This sample was included in a study of T cell repertoires in cytomegalovirus infection. Study results and caveats: Dominating the ex vivo response were HLA-C-restricted CMV-specific TCR beta clonotypes. Adding up the frequency of public TCR beta families identified people who carried CMV plus the relevant HLA.

MiXCR, applied by TCRdb to the reads, yields one record per CDR3 protein. The table has approximately 490,000 distinct CDR3 sequences, 11% seen once. Per the germline V gene, CDR1 is LGHNA and CDR2 is YNFKEQ. Trimming removed 0 bases at V and 7 bases at J, with 28 bases between. The CDR3 totals 20 residues. Sequencing was performed on PBMCs. The receptor's source is a human donor in good health (CMV status not recorded). Some clones in this sample may be carry-over from other donors' samples. The V call is TRBV4-2, the J call TRBJ2-1, with D possibly being TRBD2 (6 bases). CDR3 residues: CASSQDRATIGGIVANEQFF. CDR3 in DNA: TGTGCCAGCAGCCAAGACAGGGCTACCATCGGCGGGATCGTCGCGAATGAGCAGTTCTTC.